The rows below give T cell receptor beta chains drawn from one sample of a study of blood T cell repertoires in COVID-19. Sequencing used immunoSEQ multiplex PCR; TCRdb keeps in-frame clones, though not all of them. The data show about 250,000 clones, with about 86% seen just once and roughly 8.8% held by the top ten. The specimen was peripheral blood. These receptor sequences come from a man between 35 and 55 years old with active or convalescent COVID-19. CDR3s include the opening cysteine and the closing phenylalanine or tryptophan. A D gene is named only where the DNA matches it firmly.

CDR3 DNA: TGCAGCGTTGAACTAGCGGATAGCACAGATACGCAGTATTTT
CDR3 protein: CSVELADSTDTQYF
D gene: TRBD2
V gene: TRBV29-1
J gene: TRBJ2-3

CDR3 DNA: TGTGCCAGCAGTTTGGACAGACCCAATCAGCCCCAGCATTTT
CDR3 protein: CASSLDRPNQPQHF
D gene: .
V gene: TRBV6-2/TRBV6-3
J gene: TRBJ1-5

CDR3 DNA: TGTGCCAGCAGCTTAGGGGACAGAAAAGCTTTCTTT
CDR3 protein: CASSLGDRKAFF
D gene: TRBD1
V gene: TRBV11-3
J gene: TRBJ1-1

CDR3 DNA: TGTGCCAGCAGTTACCGTTGGGGCACCGAAACCAAGTATGGCTACACCTTC
CDR3 protein: CASSYRWGTETKYGYTF
D gene: .
V gene: TRBV6-2/TRBV6-3
J gene: TRBJ1-2

CDR3 DNA: TGTGCCAGCAGTCACGGGGAAAGCAATCAGCCCCAGCATTTT
CDR3 protein: CASSHGESNQPQHF
D gene: .
V gene: TRBV6-5
J gene: TRBJ1-5

CDR3 DNA: TGTGCCAGCAGTCCCAGGGGACGCCCCGACACCGGGGAGCTGTTTTTT
CDR3 protein: CASSPRGRPDTGELFF
D gene: .
V gene: TRBV9
J gene: TRBJ2-2

CDR3 DNA: TGTGCCAGCAGGAGATCCGGGACAGGGGTGTCCTACGAGCAGTACTTC
CDR3 protein: CASRRSGTGVSYEQYF
D gene: TRBD1
V gene: TRBV27
J gene: TRBJ2-7

CDR3 DNA: TGTGCCAGCAGCGGATCCGCAGGGTTTCGCACAGATACGCAGTATTTT
CDR3 protein: CASSGSAGFRTDTQYF
D gene: .
V gene: TRBV9
J gene: TRBJ2-3

CDR3 DNA: TGTGCCAGCAGTGAGATGGGACAGGGGGTCTCCACCTTC
CDR3 protein: CASSEMGQGVSTF
D gene: TRBD1
V gene: TRBV2
J gene: TRBJ1-2

CDR3 DNA: TGTGCCAGCAGCCCCACAGTGTATGGCTACACCTTC
CDR3 protein: CASSPTVYGYTF
D gene: .
V gene: TRBV14
J gene: TRBJ1-2

CDR3 DNA: TGTGCCAGCAGCAAAGAAGGGAACAGGGGGCAAGTGGATTCACCCCTCCACTTT
CDR3 protein: CASSKEGNRGQVDSPLHF
D gene: .
V gene: TRBV21-1
J gene: TRBJ1-6

CDR3 DNA: TGTGCCAGCAGCTTAGGTGGGACCGGAGGGCACTATGGCTACACCTTC
CDR3 protein: CASSLGGTGGHYGYTF
D gene: .
V gene: TRBV7-3
J gene: TRBJ1-2

CDR3 DNA: TGTGCCAGCAGCAAAGCTTGGGCAGGGGAACAAGAGACCCAGTACTTC
CDR3 protein: CASSKAWAGEQETQYF
D gene: .
V gene: TRBV21-1
J gene: TRBJ2-5

CDR3 DNA: TGTGCCAGCAGGTGGGGGCGAAGGACTGAAGCTTTCTTT
CDR3 protein: CASRWGRRTEAFF
D gene: .
V gene: TRBV12-3/TRBV12-4
J gene: TRBJ1-1

CDR3 DNA: TGTGTCAGCAGTTTTTGGAGCTATGGCTACACCTTC
CDR3 protein: CVSSFWSYGYTF
D gene: .
V gene: TRBV28
J gene: TRBJ1-2